The 12 T cell receptor beta chains presented below share a single source sample, sequenced in a study of CDR3 diversity in severe acne. A single record per CDR3 protein comes from TCRdb applying MiXCR to the PCR reads. Of more than 85,000 distinct CDR3 sequences in the sample, about half are singletons; the top ten hold approximately 13%. Source material: blood. The receptors come from a male donor with acne.

The chain carries TRBV15 and TRBJ2-7; 7 nucleotides match TRBD1. The CDR3 loop spans 16 amino acids. After removal of 3 bases from V and 6 bases from J, the junction contained 14 bases not matched to a gene. The germline V gene encodes CDR1 LNHNV and CDR2 YYDKDF (reference sequence). CDR3 bases: TGTGCCACCAGCAGTGACGACAGGGTAGGCCGAGGCGAGCAGTACGTC. Amino acids: CATSSDDRVGRGEQYV.

This clonotype was observed a few times. The V gene is TRBV7-2, the J gene TRBJ2-4; tentative D call: TRBD2 (5 bases). CDR3 length: 14 residues. The V gene lost 5 bases and the J gene lost 8 bases, with 16 bases spanning the gap. Germline loops: CDR1 SGHTA, CDR2 FQGNSA. CDR3 in amino acids: CASSPREAGDIQYF. As DNA, the CDR3 is TGTGCCAGCAGCCCTCGAGAGGCCGGGGACATTCAGTACTTC.

The V and J genes are TRBV6-7 and TRBJ2-5; no clear D. TRBV6-7 is an ORF, and what it does is uncertain. V lost 9 bases, J lost 1 base, and 15 bases lay in between. This CDR3 comprises 14 residues. In DNA form, the CDR3 reads TGTGCCAGGAGTCAGGAGCAGGTCCAAGAGACCCAGTACTTC. As protein: CARSQEQVQETQYF.

With respect to this clonotype: Germline and junction disagree at one end, which may indicate a read error. The chain carries TRBV7-7 and TRBJ2-3; D uncertain. The CDR3 consists of 14 residues. Germline lookup yields CDR1 SSHAT and CDR2 FNYEAQ (reference sequence). CDR3 nucleotide sequence: TGTGCTAGCAGCACGCTAGGAATCCCTGATACGCAGTATTTT. This sequence encodes CASSTLGIPDTQYF.

About this clonotype: The conserved phenylalanine or tryptophan normally closing the CDR3 is absent here, so this likely arose from a read error. J is TRBJ1-4 and V is TRBV19; D unclear. There are 13 residues in the CDR3. The germline V gene has CDR1 LNHDA and CDR2 SQIVND (reference sequence). Trimming cost V 11 bases and J 8 bases, with 18 bases left between them. The CDR3 here is CASSGPQGEKLFL. CDR3 DNA sequence: TGTGCCTCCTCGGGCCCCCAAGGCGAAAAACTGTTTCTT.

This chain links TRBV20-1 with TRBJ2-3; D gene unclear. From germline, CDR1 is DFQATT and CDR2 SNEGSKA (reference sequence). The CDR3 covers 8 residues. CDR3 sequence (DNA): TGCAGCACAGATACGCAGTATTTT. Its protein product is CSTDTQYF.

The V gene is TRBV7-8, the J gene TRBJ2-6, with TRBD1 as a possible D gene (6 bases). Deletions cut 3 bases from V and 0 bases from J, with 15 bases between. The CDR3 totals 18 residues. Germline CDR1 and CDR2: SGHVS and FQNEAQ. CDR3 region: CASSLRQGLCSGANVLTF. CDR3 DNA: TGTGCCAGCAGCTTGAGGCAGGGGCTGTGCTCTGGGGCCAACGTCCTGACTTTC.

This clonotype showed up many times. The V gene is TRBV20-1, the J gene TRBJ1-1; D ambiguous. The ends were cut back, 7 bases at V and 3 bases at J, with 15 bases in the middle. Germline V gives CDR1 DFQATT, CDR2 SNEGSKA (reference sequence). The CDR3 is 13 residues long. CDR3 sequence: CSVKRGGDTEAFF. The CDR3 region has the DNA TGCAGTGTAAAACGGGGTGGGGACACTGAAGCTTTCTTT.

This clonotype was picked up one time. The V and J genes are TRBV6-5 and TRBJ2-5; D not certain. V was pared by 5 bases and J by 4 bases, with 11 bases between. The germline CDR1 and CDR2 sequences are MNHEY and SVGAGI. This CDR3 contains 13 residues. DNA for the CDR3: TGTGCCAGCAGTGATCAAGGGCCAGAGACCCAGTACTTC. Translated, it gives CASSDQGPETQYF.

Details on this clonotype: No conserved phenylalanine or tryptophan is present at the end of the CDR3, so a read error is the likely explanation. The chain employs TRBV25-1 and TRBJ2-1; tentative D call: TRBD1 (5 bases). Trimming removed 7 bases at V and 8 bases at J, with 18 bases between. The CDR3 has 14 amino acids. From germline, CDR1 is MGHDK and CDR2 SYGVNS. The CDR3 DNA is TGTGCCAGCAAGAATGAGAAGGGGATCGATGAGCAGTTCTCC. The encoded protein is CASKNEKGIDEQFS.

The chain has TRBV6-2 or TRBV6-3 and TRBJ1-1; D gene uncertain. The CDR3 is made up of 14 amino acids. Germline values: CDR1 MNHEY, CDR2 SVGEGT. The V end lost 7 bases, the J end lost 1 base, and 13 bases lay between the germline ends. The CDR3 sequence: CASTVAVKNTEAFF. For the CDR3, the DNA is TGTGCCAGCACTGTCGCTGTTAAGAACACTGAAGCTTTCTTT.

This clonotype was counted at least ten times. CDR3 sequence: CASSAPMGDTTYEQYF. The CDR3 bases are TGTGCCAGCAGTGCCCCAATGGGGGACACGACCTACGAGCAGTACTTC. The genes are TRBV2 and TRBJ2-7; tentatively, D is TRBD1 (6 bases). The CDR3 has 16 amino acids. The V end was cut by 4 bases, the J end by 2 bases, with 18 bases between. Per germline, CDR1 SNHLY and CDR2 FYNNEI.